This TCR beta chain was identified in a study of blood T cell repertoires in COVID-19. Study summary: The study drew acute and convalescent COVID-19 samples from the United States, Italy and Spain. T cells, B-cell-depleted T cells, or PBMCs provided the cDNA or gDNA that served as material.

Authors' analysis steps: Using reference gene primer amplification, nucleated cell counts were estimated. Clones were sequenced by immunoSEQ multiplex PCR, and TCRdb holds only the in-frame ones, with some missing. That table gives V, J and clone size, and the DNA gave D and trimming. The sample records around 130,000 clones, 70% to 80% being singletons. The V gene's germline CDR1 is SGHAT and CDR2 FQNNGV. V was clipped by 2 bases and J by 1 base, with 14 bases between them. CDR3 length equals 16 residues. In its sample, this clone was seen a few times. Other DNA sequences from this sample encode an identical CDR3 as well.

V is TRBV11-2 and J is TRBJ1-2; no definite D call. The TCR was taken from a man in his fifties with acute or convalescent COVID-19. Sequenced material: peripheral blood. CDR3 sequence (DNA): TGTGCCAGCAGCTTACGTTCAGGAGGAAGTAACTATGGCTACACCTTC. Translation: CASSLRSGGSNYGYTF. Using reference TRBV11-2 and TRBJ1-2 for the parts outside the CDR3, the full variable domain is EAGVAQSPRYKIIEKRQSVAFWCNPISGHATLYWYQQILGQGPKLLIQFQNNGVVDDSQLPKDRFSAERLKGVDSTLKIQPAKLEDSAVYLCASSLRSGGSNYGYTFGSGTRLTVV.